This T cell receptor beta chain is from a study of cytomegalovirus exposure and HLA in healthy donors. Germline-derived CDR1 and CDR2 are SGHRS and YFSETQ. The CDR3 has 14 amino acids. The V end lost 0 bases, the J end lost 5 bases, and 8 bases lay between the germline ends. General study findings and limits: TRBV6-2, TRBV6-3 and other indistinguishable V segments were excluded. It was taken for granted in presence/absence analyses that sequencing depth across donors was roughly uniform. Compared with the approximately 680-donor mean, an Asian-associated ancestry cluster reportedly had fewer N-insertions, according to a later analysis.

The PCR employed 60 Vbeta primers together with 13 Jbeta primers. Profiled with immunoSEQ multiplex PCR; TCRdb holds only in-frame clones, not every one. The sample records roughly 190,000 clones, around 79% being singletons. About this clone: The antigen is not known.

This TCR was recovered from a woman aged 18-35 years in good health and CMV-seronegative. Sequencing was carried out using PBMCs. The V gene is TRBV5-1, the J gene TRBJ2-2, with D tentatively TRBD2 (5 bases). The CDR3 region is CASSLVGRTGELFF. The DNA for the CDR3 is TGCGCCAGCAGCTTGGTGGGGAGAACCGGGGAGCTGTTTTTT.